The following is a T cell receptor (beta chain) sequence with its context. The antigen is undetermined. The investigators amplified TCR beta CDR3 regions from RNA transcripts. The primer set for the first-round RT-PCR of the TCR CDR3 was HTBI. TCRdb reprocessed the multiplex PCR reads with MiXCR, giving one entry per CDR3 protein. The table lists 250,000 or so distinct CDR3 sequences, 13% to 15% of them singletons, with 13% in the top ten. The data belong to a study of T cells in Graves' hyperthyroidism and ophthalmopathy. Aged 18 to 65, the patients had hyperthyroidism that was newly diagnosed and had lasted under 2 months. PBMCs were derived from 9.5 to 10 ml fresh peripheral blood. Study outcomes and limitations: A 13 V-J model separated ophthalmopathy from stable hyperthyroidism.

What was sequenced was blood. This sequence originates from a woman between 35 and 50 years old with Graves' hyperthyroidism that later progressed to Graves' ophthalmopathy.

CDR3 coding DNA: TGTGCCAGTAGTGCAATACACTGGGCTGGAGGAAACACCATATATTTT. It codes for CASSAIHWAGGNTIYF. This chain joins TRBV19 and TRBJ1-3, with unresolved D. The germline gives CDR1 LNHDA, CDR2 SQIVND (reference sequence). Trimming cost V 5 bases and J 4 bases, with 18 bases left between them. The CDR3 consists of 16 residues.